The 8 T cell receptor beta chains below were found in one sample sequenced in a study of T cell responses to AZD1222 COVID-19 vaccine. TCRdb's copy holds only in-frame clones and misses some; the assay was immunoSEQ multiplex PCR. The data contain some 96,000 clones, around 85% of them singletons. This specimen was peripheral blood, taken 28 days after the second AZD1222 dose. The source of these receptors is an adult who received the AZD1222 COVID-19 vaccine.

The CDR3 here is CASKTQAGEKLFF. The CDR3 DNA is TGTGCCAGCAAGACCCAGGCTGGGGAAAAACTGTTTTTT. This chain links TRBV6-5 with TRBJ1-4; D is unresolved. CDR3 length equals 13 residues. The germline V and J ends were trimmed by 7 bases and 8 bases, with 14 bases remaining between them. Germline CDR1 and CDR2: MNHEY and SVGAGI.

V usage is TRBV14 and J usage is TRBJ1-2; unclear D gene. The ends were cut back, 4 bases at V and 0 bases at J, with 6 bases in the middle. From germline, CDR1 is SGHDN and CDR2 FVKESK. The CDR3 spans 13 residues. The CDR3 DNA reads as TGTGCCAGCAGCCTAGCTGCTAACTATGGCTACACCTTC. Amino acid sequence: CASSLAANYGYTF.

This chain joins TRBV2 and TRBJ1-2; D perhaps matches TRBD1 (6 bases). The CDR3 sequence is 14 residues long. V lost 3 bases and J 8 bases, leaving 16 bases between the germline ends. Per germline, CDR1 SNHLY and CDR2 FYNNEI. The CDR3 loop reads CASSELGGLQGYTF. The CDR3, as DNA: TGTGCCAGCAGTGAGTTAGGGGGATTACAAGGCTACACCTTC.

The rearrangement links TRBV24-1 to TRBJ2-5, with 7 bases matching TRBD1. The germline V gene encodes CDR1 KGHDR and CDR2 SFDVKD. The CDR3 consists of 13 residues. Losses at the gene ends were 9 bases for V and 5 bases for J; bases not matched to a gene: 8. The CDR3, as DNA: TGTGCCACCGCCTCGGGACAGTGGGAGACCCAGTACTTC. It encodes CATASGQWETQYF.

The J gene is TRBJ2-5, the V gene TRBV19; perhaps D is TRBD1 or TRBD2 (6 bases each). CDR3 length equals 14 residues. Trimming left V 5 bases short and J 5 bases short, with 15 bases between. The germline V gene encodes CDR1 LNHDA and CDR2 SQIVND (reference sequence). The CDR3 region has the DNA TGTGCCAGTAGTCCACAGGGAGGCGCGGAGACCCAGTACTTC. Its protein product is CASSPQGGAETQYF.

The V call is TRBV6-5, the J call TRBJ1-4; D remains ambiguous. CDR1 and CDR2 (germline): MNHEY, SVGAGI. The CDR3 runs 13 residues. Trimming left V 7 bases short and J 5 bases short, with 11 bases between. CDR3 nucleotide sequence: TGTGCCAGCAACAGTCGAAGAAATGAAAAACTGTTTTTT. It specifies CASNSRRNEKLFF.

CDR3 protein: CASSQVGGLGYTF. In DNA form, the CDR3 reads TGTGCCAGCAGCCAGGTGGGGGGCCTTGGCTACACCTTC. The chain links TRBV7-8 to TRBJ1-2, with TRBD1 as a possible D gene (6 bases). Looked up from germline, CDR1 is SGHVS and CDR2 is FQNEAQ. The CDR3 runs 13 residues. Trimming cost V 5 bases and J 7 bases, with 14 bases left between them.

J is TRBJ1-4 and V is TRBV30, with D possibly TRBD1 on 5 matching bases. Trimming pared 5 bases from V and 7 bases from J, leaving 14 bases between. Per the germline V gene, CDR1 is GTSNPN and CDR2 is SVGIG (reference sequence). The CDR3 runs to 13 residues. The CDR3 sequence: CAWANGGTEKLFF. The CDR3 DNA is TGTGCCTGGGCTAACGGGGGGACTGAAAAACTGTTTTTT.